This passage covers 26 T cell receptor beta chains from one sample sequenced in a study of cytotoxic CD8 clonotypes in ibrutinib-treated CLL. Measured with immunoSEQ multiplex PCR; TCRdb has only the in-frame clones, and not every one. The sample carries about 310,000 clones, around four fifths recorded once. Specimen: PBMCs, collected before ibrutinib treatment. These receptors came from a human donor with chronic lymphocytic leukemia.

The V and J genes are TRBV7-9 and TRBJ2-7; unclear D gene. The CDR3 contains 12 residues. CDR1 and CDR2 (germline): SEHNR, FQNEAQ (reference sequence). Between the trimmed V and J ends, which lost 0 bases and 6 bases, there was a span of 6 bases. CDR3 in DNA: TGTGCCAGCAGCTTAGCCCACCGCGAGCAGTACTTC. Its translation is CASSLAHREQYF.

This clone was observed once. The chain recombines TRBV4-3 with TRBJ2-1, with 10 bases aligning to TRBD2. From germline, CDR1 is LGHNA and CDR2 YSLEER. V shed 0 bases, J shed 4 bases, and the junction held 9 bases outside the gene matches. The CDR3 totals 18 residues. DNA for the CDR3: TGCGCCAGCAGCCAAGAGAGCCCGTGGACTAGCGGATACAATGAGCAGTTCTTC. As protein: CASSQESPWTSGYNEQFF.

This clone came up a few times. The J gene is TRBJ2-4, the V gene TRBV9; possible D gene TRBD1, 6 bases. Germline assignment: CDR1 SGDLS and CDR2 YYNGEE. Trimming took off 4 bases at V and 7 bases at J, with 18 bases between the two ends. This CDR3 spans 15 amino acids. As DNA, the CDR3 is TGTGCCAGCAGCCCCCGGACAGACTCTCGGAACATTCAGTACTTC. It translates to CASSPRTDSRNIQYF.

The chain carries TRBV5-3 and TRBJ2-1; unclear D gene. TRBV5-3 belongs to the ORF category, with a function that is uncertain. CDR3 length equals 17 residues. V was pared by 0 bases and J by 8 bases, with 21 bases between. The chain's CDR3 is CARSLASDGLMWDEQFF. In nucleotides, the CDR3 is TGTGCCAGAAGCTTGGCTTCTGATGGGCTGATGTGGGATGAGCAGTTCTTC.

The chain is built from TRBV15 and TRBJ2-1; TRBD1 might be the D (6 bases). Germline CDR1 LNHNV, CDR2 YYDKDF (reference sequence). The CDR3 is made up of 15 amino acids. V dropped 2 bases and J dropped 9 bases, with 17 bases sitting between them. The CDR3 here is CATSRRQGGAVEQFF. In nucleotides, the CDR3 is TGTGCCACCAGCAGACGTCAAGGGGGAGCAGTTGAGCAGTTCTTC.

This clone was detected only once. This chain connects TRBV29-1 to TRBJ2-7, with a weak D call TRBD1 (6 bases). Germline assignment: CDR1 SQVTM and CDR2 ANQGSEA. The CDR3 runs 12 residues. Trimming stripped 6 bases from V and 0 bases from J, with 9 bases between. CDR3 residues: CSVGGHSYEQYF. For the CDR3, the DNA is TGCAGCGTAGGGGGACACTCCTACGAGCAGTACTTC.

The chain is built from TRBV4-1 and TRBJ2-3, with 9 nucleotides matching TRBD2. This CDR3 contains 14 residues. The junction had 4 bases not matched to a gene; V was cut back by 1 base and J by 8 bases. Looked up from germline, CDR1 is MGHRA and CDR2 is YSYEKL. CDR3 nucleotide sequence: TGCGCCAGCAGCCAAGGCCCGGGACTAGCTACGCAGTATTTT. Translation: CASSQGPGLATQYF.

The J gene is TRBJ2-7, the V gene TRBV4-2; 11 bases agree with TRBD2. V trimming: 0 bases; J trimming: 2 bases; junction bases outside the gene matches: 3. CDR1 is LGHNA, CDR2 YNFKEQ, per germline. CDR3 size: 16 residues. In DNA, the CDR3 is TGTGCCAGCAGCCAAGATGAGGGACTAGCGGCCTACGAGCAGTACTTC. Protein sequence: CASSQDEGLAAYEQYF.

The CDR3 here is CAWSRGGRATGELFF. DNA for the CDR3: TGTGCCTGGAGTAGAGGCGGGAGGGCCACCGGGGAGCTGTTTTTT. This chain links TRBV30 with TRBJ2-2; TRBD2 matches at 9 bases. V was clipped by 2 bases and J by 4 bases; unmatched bases: 5. The CDR3 is made up of 15 amino acids. Germline V gives CDR1 GTSNPN, CDR2 SVGIG (reference sequence).

The chain is built from TRBV4-2 and TRBJ2-7, with D possibly being TRBD1 (5 bases). This CDR3 has 13 amino acids. Trimming shortened V by 1 base and J by 2 bases, and 6 bases separated the two germline ends. Germline V gives CDR1 LGHNA, CDR2 YNFKEQ. In DNA, the CDR3 is TGTGCCAGCAGCCAAGCAGGGCCCTACGAGCAGTACTTC. This codes for CASSQAGPYEQYF.

The gene calls are TRBV4-3 and TRBJ1-1; maybe TRBD1 (5 bases). Between the trimmed V and J ends, which lost 0 bases and 0 bases, there was a span of 11 bases. Germline-derived CDR1 and CDR2 are LGHNA and YSLEER. The length of the CDR3 is 16 residues. CDR3 nucleotides: TGCGCCAGCAGCCAAGATCGGTGGGGCCTGAACACTGAAGCTTTCTTT. It specifies CASSQDRWGLNTEAFF.

This sequence joins TRBV28 and TRBJ1-5, with D possibly TRBD1 on 5 matching bases. This CDR3 contains 15 residues. Germline V gives CDR1 MDHEN, CDR2 SYDVKM. Trimming pared 4 bases from V and 6 bases from J, leaving 16 bases between. The CDR3 spells CASSSRDSESQPQHF. CDR3 nucleotide sequence: TGTGCCAGCAGTTCCAGAGACAGTGAGTCTCAGCCCCAGCATTTT.

Concerning this clone: Sequence at one end of the junction differs from germline and may be a read error. J is TRBJ2-3 and V is TRBV29-1; D may be TRBD2 (5 bases). CDR1 and CDR2 (germline): SQVTM, ANQGSEA. The CDR3 spans 13 residues. The CDR3, as DNA: TGCAGCGTGGAAGCGGTGACCACAGATACGCAGTATTTT. Amino acid sequence: CSVEAVTTDTQYF.

The CDR3 spells CASSLGPQRFSYEQYF. The DNA for the CDR3 is TGTGCCAGCAGCTTAGGGCCTCAACGGTTCAGCTACGAGCAGTACTTC. The genes are TRBV5-6 and TRBJ2-7, with D unclear. Trimming left V 2 bases short and J 3 bases short, with 18 bases between. This CDR3 is built from 16 residues. CDR1 SGHDT and CDR2 YYEEEE come from the germline V gene.

The J gene is TRBJ1-3, the V gene TRBV5-4, with TRBD1 matching 7 bases. The CDR3 has 15 residues. Per the germline V gene, CDR1 is SGHNT and CDR2 is YYREEE (reference sequence). Trimming removed 4 bases from V and 0 bases from J; junction bases left unmatched: 4. CDR3 nucleotide sequence: TGTGCCAGCAGCCTCGGGACAGTCTCTGGAAACACCATATATTTT. Translation: CASSLGTVSGNTIYF.

J is TRBJ2-7 and V is TRBV9; 9 bases line up with TRBD2. Germline lookup yields CDR1 SGDLS and CDR2 YYNGEE. Germline trimming cut 2 bases from V and 3 bases from J; bases unmatched to any gene: 9. This CDR3 is 16 amino acids long. The CDR3 reads CASSVSLAGPYYEQYF. DNA for the CDR3: TGTGCCAGCAGCGTCAGCCTAGCGGGACCATACTACGAGCAGTACTTC.

The J gene is TRBJ1-4, the V gene TRBV30, with TRBD1 identical over 9 bases. The CDR3 totals 13 residues. Germline-derived CDR1 and CDR2 are GTSNPN and SVGIG (reference sequence). Trimming at V came to 3 bases and at J to 13 bases, leaving 9 bases not matched to a gene. As DNA, the CDR3 is TGTGCCTGGAGAGGAGGGACAGGGTCAAGACTGTTTTTT. As protein: CAWRGGTGSRLFF.

The chain combines TRBV4-3 with TRBJ1-1, with 7 bases that match TRBD1. The V gene end was trimmed by 0 bases and the J gene end by 4 bases; junction bases not matched to a gene: 5. CDR1 is LGHNA, CDR2 YSLEER, per germline. The CDR3 is 15 residues long. The CDR3 reads CASSQDPNRGTEAFF. The CDR3 nucleotides are TGCGCCAGCAGCCAAGATCCAAACAGGGGCACTGAAGCTTTCTTT.

The chain carries TRBV28 and TRBJ2-3; 8 bases are shared with TRBD2. The CDR3 spans 13 residues. The germline gives CDR1 MDHEN, CDR2 SYDVKM. With 4 bases clipped from V and 5 bases from J, the junction kept 2 bases outside the gene matches. The CDR3 spells CASSSAGEDTQYF. The CDR3 DNA sequence: TGTGCCAGCAGTTCAGCGGGAGAAGATACGCAGTATTTT.

The V and J genes are TRBV11-2 and TRBJ2-1, with 10 bases fitting TRBD2. Germline CDR1 is SGHAT and CDR2 is FQNNGV. J was trimmed by 13 bases and V by 0 bases; bases with no gene match: 3. The CDR3 consists of 13 residues. CDR3 amino acids: CASSLEAGGPQFF. CDR3 in DNA: TGTGCCAGCAGCTTAGAAGCGGGAGGGCCACAGTTCTTC.

The chain combines TRBV18 with TRBJ2-5, with no clear D. CDR3 length: 13 residues. Deletions cut 6 bases from V and 3 bases from J, with 11 bases between. CDR1 is KGHSH and CDR2 is LQKENI in the germline V gene. Written as DNA, the CDR3 is TGTGCCAGCTCTCAATCGTTTGAAGAGACCCAGTACTTC. This sequence encodes CASSQSFEETQYF.

The chain is built from TRBV5-5 and TRBJ1-3, with D uncertain. This CDR3 spans 16 amino acids. Germline V lookup: CDR1 SGHKS, CDR2 YYEKEE (reference sequence). The ends were cut back, 0 bases at V and 0 bases at J, with 10 bases in the middle. Here the CDR3 DNA reads TGTGCCAGCAGCTTGGAGGTTCGATACTCTGGAAACACCATATATTTT. It codes for CASSLEVRYSGNTIYF.

The gene calls are TRBV6-5 and TRBJ2-1; unclear D gene. This CDR3 comprises 13 residues. Germline CDR1 and CDR2: MNHEY and SVGAGI. Deletions cut 0 bases from V and 10 bases from J, with 10 bases between. The CDR3 loop is CASSYSTAQEQFF. For the CDR3, the DNA is TGTGCCAGCAGTTACTCGACGGCCCAGGAGCAGTTCTTC.

This chain links TRBV4-3 with TRBJ2-5; 9 bases map to TRBD2. Per the germline V gene, CDR1 is LGHNA and CDR2 is YSLEER. V lost 1 base and J lost 4; bases outside the gene matches: 13. This CDR3 contains 18 residues. The CDR3 region is CASSQGVLAGGPGETQYF. The CDR3, as DNA: TGCGCCAGCAGCCAAGGGGTGTTGGCGGGAGGGCCGGGAGAGACCCAGTACTTC.

The CDR3 loop reads CASSSSGTSVYNEQFF. In nucleotides, the CDR3 is TGTGCCAGCAGCTCCTCCGGGACTAGCGTTTACAATGAGCAGTTCTTC. V gene TRBV11-2 combines with J gene TRBJ2-1; 10 bases agree with TRBD2. The length of the CDR3 is 16 residues. The V segment lost 4 bases and the J segment 4 bases; nucleotides outside the gene matches: 7. CDR1 SGHAT and CDR2 FQNNGV come from the germline V gene.

This chain joins TRBV28 and TRBJ1-5; TRBD1 matches at 7 bases. Trimming at V came to 6 bases and at J to 2 bases, leaving 7 bases not matched to a gene. The length of the CDR3 is 15 residues. Germline V gene lookup returns CDR1 MDHEN and CDR2 SYDVKM. This CDR3 is CASSGTGVRNQPQHF. CDR3 nucleotide sequence: TGTGCCAGCAGCGGTACAGGGGTGCGCAATCAGCCCCAGCATTTT.